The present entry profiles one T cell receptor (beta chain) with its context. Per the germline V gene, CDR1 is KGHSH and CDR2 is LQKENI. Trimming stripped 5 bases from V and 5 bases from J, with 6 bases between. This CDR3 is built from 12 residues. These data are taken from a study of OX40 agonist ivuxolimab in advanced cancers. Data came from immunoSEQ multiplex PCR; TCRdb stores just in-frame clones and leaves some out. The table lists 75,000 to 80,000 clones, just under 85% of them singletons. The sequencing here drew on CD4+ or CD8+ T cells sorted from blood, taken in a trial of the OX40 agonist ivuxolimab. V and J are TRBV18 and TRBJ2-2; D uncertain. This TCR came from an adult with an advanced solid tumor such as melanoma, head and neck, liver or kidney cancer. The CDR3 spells CASSELTGELFF. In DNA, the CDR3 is TGTGCCAGCTCAGAACTAACCGGGGAGCTGTTTTTT.